This TCR beta chain was retrieved from a study of regulatory T cells in long-lasting Graves disease. Overall study results and limits: New patients shared about a thousand public clonotypes, fewer than the roughly 2,700 shared by persistent patients. Accuracy could have been hurt by small sample size.

This clonotype appeared a few times. Its antigen is as yet unknown. The time point is: persistent/refractory GD, antithyroid drugs over 5 years with positive TRAb. The TCR library was prepared using RNA isolated from PBMCs. In building TCR beta libraries, iRepertoire HTBI primers were used together with Arm-PCR of CDR3 regions. TCRdb re-called the multiplex PCR reads with MiXCR, one entry per CDR3 protein. The sample holds roughly 500,000 distinct CDR3 sequences, around 20% seen once. J was trimmed by 8 bases and V by 0 bases; bases with no gene match: 6. The CDR3 consists of 15 residues. Germline V lookup: CDR1 LNHNV, CDR2 YYDKDF (reference sequence).

The TCR comes from a female donor with Graves disease. The chain joins TRBV15 to TRBJ1-4; 7 bases align to TRBD1. This material consisted of peripheral blood mononuclear cells (PBMCs), taken when the disease was refractory, from a patient treated with antithyroid drugs. The CDR3 DNA follows: TGTGCCACCAGCAGAGATGACAGGGTAGGCGAAAAACTGTTTTTT. Encoded protein: CATSRDDRVGEKLFF.